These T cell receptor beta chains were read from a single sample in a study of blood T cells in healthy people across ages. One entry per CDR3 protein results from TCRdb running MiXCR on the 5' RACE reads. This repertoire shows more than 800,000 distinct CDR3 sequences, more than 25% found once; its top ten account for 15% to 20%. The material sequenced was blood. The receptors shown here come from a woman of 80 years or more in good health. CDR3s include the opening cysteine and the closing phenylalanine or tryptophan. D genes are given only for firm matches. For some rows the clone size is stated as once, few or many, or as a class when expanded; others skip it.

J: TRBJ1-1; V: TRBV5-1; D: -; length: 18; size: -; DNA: TGCGCCAGCAGCTTGGAAGGGACAAAGAGACTAATGAACACTGAAGCTTTCTTT; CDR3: CASSLEGTKRLMNTEAFF
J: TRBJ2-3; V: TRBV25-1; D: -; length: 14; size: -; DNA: TGTGCCAGCAGTGAATCGGGGAATCGGGATACGCAGTATTTT; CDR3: CASSESGNRDTQYF
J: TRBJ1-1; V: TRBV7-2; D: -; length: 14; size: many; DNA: TGTGCCAGCAGCTTATCATTCGGGGACACTGAAGCTTTCTTT; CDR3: CASSLSFGDTEAFF
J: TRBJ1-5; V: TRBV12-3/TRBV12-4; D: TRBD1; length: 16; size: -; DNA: TGTGCCAGCAGTTTCCTCCAGACAGGGGCCAATCAGCCCCAGCATTTT; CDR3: CASSFLQTGANQPQHF
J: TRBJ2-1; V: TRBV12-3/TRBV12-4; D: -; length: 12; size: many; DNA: TGTGCCAGCAGCCGGAGTAAGGGTGAGCAGTTCTTC; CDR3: CASSRSKGEQFF
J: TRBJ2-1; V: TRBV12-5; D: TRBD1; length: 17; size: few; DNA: TGTGCTAGTGGTCTAGGGACAGGGAGGATCTCCTACAATGAGCAGTTCTTC; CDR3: CASGLGTGRISYNEQFF
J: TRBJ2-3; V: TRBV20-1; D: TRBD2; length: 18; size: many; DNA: TGCAGTGCTAGTGACTACGGTAGGAGCGGGGGTTCCACAGATACGCAGTATTTT; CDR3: CSASDYGRSGGSTDTQYF
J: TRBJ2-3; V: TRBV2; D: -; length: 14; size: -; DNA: TGTGCCAGCCGGATCCAGGCCCCGACAGATACGCAGTATTTT; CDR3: CASRIQAPTDTQYF
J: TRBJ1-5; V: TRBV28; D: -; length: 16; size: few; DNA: TGTGCCAGCACCCTCCCAGGGGCAGTGAGCAATCAGCCCCAGCATTTT; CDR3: CASTLPGAVSNQPQHF
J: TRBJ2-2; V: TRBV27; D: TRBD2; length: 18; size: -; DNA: TGTGCCAGCAGCTACTGGGGGCTAGCGGGGGGCGGGACCGGGGAGCTGTTTTTT; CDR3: CASSYWGLAGGGTGELFF
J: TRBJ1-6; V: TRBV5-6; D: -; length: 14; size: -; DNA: TGTGCCAGCAGCTTCAGCAGTTCCAATTCACCCCCCCACTTT; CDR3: CASSFSSSNSPPHF
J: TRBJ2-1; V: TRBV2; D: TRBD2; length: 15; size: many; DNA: TGTGCCAGTCCTCGTGTAGCGGGAAAATACAATGAGCAGTTCTTC; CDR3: CASPRVAGKYNEQFF
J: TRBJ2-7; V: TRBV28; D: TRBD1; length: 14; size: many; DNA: TGTGCCAGCAGCCCAGGGACAGTTCTCTACGAGCAGTACTTC; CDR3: CASSPGTVLYEQYF
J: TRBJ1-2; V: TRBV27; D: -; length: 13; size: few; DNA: TGTGCCAGCAGTTTAAAGGGGTTCGGTGGCTACACCTTC; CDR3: CASSLKGFGGYTF
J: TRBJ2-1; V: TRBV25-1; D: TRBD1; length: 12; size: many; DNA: TGTGCCAGCAGGGGGGGGGGACAGGGTATGTTCTTC; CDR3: CASRGGGQGMFF
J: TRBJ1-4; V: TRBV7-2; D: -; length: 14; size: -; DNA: TGTGCCAGCAGCTTATACAGGGATTCGGAAAAACTGTTTTTT; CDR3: CASSLYRDSEKLFF
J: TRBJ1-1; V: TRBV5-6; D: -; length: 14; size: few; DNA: TGTGCCAGCAGCTTGTGGGGTACTGACGTCCAAGTTTTCTTT; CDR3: CASSLWGTDVQVFF
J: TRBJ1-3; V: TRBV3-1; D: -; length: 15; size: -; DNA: TGTGCCAGCAGCCGGCCCGCGAGCTCTGGAAACACCATATATTTT; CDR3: CASSRPASSGNTIYF
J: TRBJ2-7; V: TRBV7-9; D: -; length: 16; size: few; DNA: TGTACCAGCAGCTCCACCCAGGGTAGCGGATACAATGAGCAGTACTTC; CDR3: CTSSSTQGSGYNEQYF
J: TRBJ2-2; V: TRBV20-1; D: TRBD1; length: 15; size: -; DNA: TGCAGTGCTGGCACAGGGGGCAGAAACACCGGGGAGCTGTTTTTT; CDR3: CSAGTGGRNTGELFF
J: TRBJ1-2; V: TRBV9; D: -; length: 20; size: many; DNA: TGTGCCAGCAGCGTAGCTCAGGCCCCGGCAAAGGGGTTCTTAAAGTATGGCTACACCTTC; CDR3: CASSVAQAPAKGFLKYGYTF
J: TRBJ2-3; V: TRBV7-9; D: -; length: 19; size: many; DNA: TGTGCCAGCAGCACCCGACGGATCGCGGCCCCATCGAAGGAAGATACGCAGTATTTT; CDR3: CASSTRRIAAPSKEDTQYF
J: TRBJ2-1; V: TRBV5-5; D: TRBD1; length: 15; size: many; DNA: TGTGCCAGCAGCTTAGACAGGGTTCCCGTGGATGAGCAGTTCTTC; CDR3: CASSLDRVPVDEQFF
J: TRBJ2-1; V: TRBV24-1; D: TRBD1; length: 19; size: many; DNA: TGTGCCACCAGTGATTCCGGGACAGGGGGGTTGAGCTCCTACAATGAGCAGTTCTTC; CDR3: CATSDSGTGGLSSYNEQFF
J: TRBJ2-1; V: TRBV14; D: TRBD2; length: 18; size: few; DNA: TGTGCCAGCAGCCAAGATCGCTTTCGGGGGGGAGGGTACAATGAGCAGTTCTTC; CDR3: CASSQDRFRGGGYNEQFF
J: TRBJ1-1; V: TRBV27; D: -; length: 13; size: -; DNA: TGTGCCAGCAGAGCCGACCGAAACGTTGAAGCTTTCTTT; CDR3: CASRADRNVEAFF
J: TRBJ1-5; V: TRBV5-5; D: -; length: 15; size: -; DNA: TGTGCCAGCAGCGCTGACCCGACGGTGAATCAGCCCCAGCATTTT; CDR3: CASSADPTVNQPQHF
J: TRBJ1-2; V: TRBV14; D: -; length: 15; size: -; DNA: TGTGCCAGCAGCCAAGGCTCGAGACGAACGTATGGCTACACCTTC; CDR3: CASSQGSRRTYGYTF
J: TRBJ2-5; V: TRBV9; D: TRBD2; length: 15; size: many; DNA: TGTGCCAGCAGCGTAGAAGCGGAGCGGGGGGAGACCCAGTACTTC; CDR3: CASSVEAERGETQYF
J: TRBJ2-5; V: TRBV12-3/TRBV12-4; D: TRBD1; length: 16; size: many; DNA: TGTGCCAGCAGTGTAGGGACAGGCAACGTCCAAGAGACCCAGTACTTC; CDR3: CASSVGTGNVQETQYF
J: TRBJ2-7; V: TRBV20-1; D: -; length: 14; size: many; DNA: TGCAGTGCTAGAGAACCAGGGAGGTCCTACGAGCAGTACTTC; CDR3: CSAREPGRSYEQYF
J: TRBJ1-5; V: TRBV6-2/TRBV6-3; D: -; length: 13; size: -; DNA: TGTGCCAGCAGTTGGGGGCTCCGGCAGCCCCAGCATTTT; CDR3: CASSWGLRQPQHF
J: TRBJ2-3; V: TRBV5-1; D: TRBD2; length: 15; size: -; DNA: TGCGCCAGCGCGCTAGCGGGGGTAGACACAGATACGCAGTATTTT; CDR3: CASALAGVDTDTQYF
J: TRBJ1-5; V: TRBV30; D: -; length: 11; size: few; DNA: TGTGCCTGGAGCGTCTCAGCCGTCCAGCATTTT; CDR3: CAWSVSAVQHF
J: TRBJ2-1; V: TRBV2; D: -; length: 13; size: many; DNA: TGTGCCAGCATTGGCAGGGTGGGGTTTGAGCAGTTCTTC; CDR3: CASIGRVGFEQFF
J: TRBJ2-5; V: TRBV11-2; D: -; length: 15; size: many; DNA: TGTGCCAGCAGCTTAGAGGGGGCCGACCAAGGGACCCAGTACTTC; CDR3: CASSLEGADQGTQYF
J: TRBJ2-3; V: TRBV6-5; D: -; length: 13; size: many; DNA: TGTGCCAGCAGTTACCGGATTCCCGATACGCAGTATTTT; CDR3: CASSYRIPDTQYF
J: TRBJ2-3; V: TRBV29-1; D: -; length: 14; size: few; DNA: TGCAGCGTGGAAGGTGGCAGAAACACAGATACGCAGTATTTT; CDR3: CSVEGGRNTDTQYF
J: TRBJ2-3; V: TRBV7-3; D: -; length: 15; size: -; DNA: TGTGCCAGCAGCAAGGCCCCCGATCTGCCAGATACGCAGTATTTT; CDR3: CASSKAPDLPDTQYF
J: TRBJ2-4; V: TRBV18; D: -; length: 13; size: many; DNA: TGTGCCAGCTCACGGGTGGACGGAAACATTCAGTACTTC; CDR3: CASSRVDGNIQYF
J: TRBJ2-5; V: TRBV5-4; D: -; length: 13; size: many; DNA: TGTGCCAGCAGCTCCGACAGAAAAGAGACCCAGTACTTC; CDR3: CASSSDRKETQYF
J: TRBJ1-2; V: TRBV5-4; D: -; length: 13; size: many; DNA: TGTGCCAGCAGCCTGCCGCGCAGTAACGGCTACACCTTC; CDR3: CASSLPRSNGYTF
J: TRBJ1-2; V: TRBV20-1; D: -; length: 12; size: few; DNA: TGCAGTGCTATCTACAGTAACTATGGCTACACCTTC; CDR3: CSAIYSNYGYTF
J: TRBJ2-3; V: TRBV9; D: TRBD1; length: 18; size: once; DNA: TGTGCCAGCAGCGCAGGCAAACAGGGGCGCCTCTCCACGGATACGCAGTATTTT; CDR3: CASSAGKQGRLSTDTQYF
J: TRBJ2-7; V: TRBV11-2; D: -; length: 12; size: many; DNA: TGTGCCAGCAGCTTTCTCCAATACGAGCAGTACTTC; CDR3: CASSFLQYEQYF
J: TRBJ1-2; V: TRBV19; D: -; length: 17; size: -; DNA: TGTGCCAGTAGTATACCCCAAACCCAGGGGACTAACTATGGCTACACCTTC; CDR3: CASSIPQTQGTNYGYTF
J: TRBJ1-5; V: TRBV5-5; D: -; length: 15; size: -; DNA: TGTGCCAGCGGATGGAACAGTGATAGCAATCAGCCCCAGCATTTT; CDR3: CASGWNSDSNQPQHF
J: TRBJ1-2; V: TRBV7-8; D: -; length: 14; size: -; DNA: TGTGCCAGCAGCTTCCGGGAGCCACCCTATGGCTACACCTTC; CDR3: CASSFREPPYGYTF
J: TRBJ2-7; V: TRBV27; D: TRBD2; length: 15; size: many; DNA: TGTGCCAGCAGTTCAACCGGGACTAGCGGATACGAGCAGTACTTC; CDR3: CASSSTGTSGYEQYF
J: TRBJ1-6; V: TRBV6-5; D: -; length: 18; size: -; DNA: TGTGCCAGCAGTTACGATCTTCGTACAGGACGACCAGGTTCACCCCTCCACTTT; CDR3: CASSYDLRTGRPGSPLHF
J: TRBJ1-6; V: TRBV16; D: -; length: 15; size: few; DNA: TGTGCCAGCAGCCAGACCGGGACTGTCGATTCACCCCTCCACTTT; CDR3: CASSQTGTVDSPLHF
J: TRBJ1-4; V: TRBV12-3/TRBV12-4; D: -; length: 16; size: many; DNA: TGTGCCAGCAGTTTATCGGTCGGCAGATTTAATGAAAAACTGTTTTTT; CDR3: CASSLSVGRFNEKLFF
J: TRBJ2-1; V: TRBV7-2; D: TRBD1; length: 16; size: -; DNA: TGTGCCAGCAGTTCGCCACCCGGGACAGGGTTAAATGAGCAGTTCTTC; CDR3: CASSSPPGTGLNEQFF
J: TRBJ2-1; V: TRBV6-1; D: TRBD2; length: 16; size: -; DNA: TGTGCCAGCAGTGAATTGCGTCTAGCGGGGAGCAATGAGCAGTTCTTC; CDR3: CASSELRLAGSNEQFF
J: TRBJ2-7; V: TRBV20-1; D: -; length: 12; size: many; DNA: TGCAGTGCTAGAACCGGGACCTACGAGCAGTACTTC; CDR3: CSARTGTYEQYF
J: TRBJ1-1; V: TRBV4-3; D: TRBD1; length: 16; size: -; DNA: TGCGCCAGCAGCCAGAGGACAGGGGGCGCGAACACTGAAGCTTTCTTT; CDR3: CASSQRTGGANTEAFF
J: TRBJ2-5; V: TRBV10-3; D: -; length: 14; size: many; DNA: TGTGCCATCAGCCCGCGGGGTGGTTACGAGACCCAGTACTTC; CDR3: CAISPRGGYETQYF
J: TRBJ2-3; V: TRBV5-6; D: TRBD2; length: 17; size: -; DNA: TGTGCCAGCAGCTCCGGGGAGCTAGCGGGGGCCCCGGATACGCAGTATTTT; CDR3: CASSSGELAGAPDTQYF
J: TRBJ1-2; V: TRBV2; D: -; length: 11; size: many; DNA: TGTGCCAGCAGTGAACTCGCGGGCTACACCTTC; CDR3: CASSELAGYTF
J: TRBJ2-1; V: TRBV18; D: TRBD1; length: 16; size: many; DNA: TGTGCCAGCTCACCAAACCGGGACAGGGCAAACAATGAGCAGTTCTTC; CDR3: CASSPNRDRANNEQFF